The 9 T cell receptor beta chains below come from one sample, sequenced in a study of T cells after yellow fever vaccination. One entry per CDR3 protein, called by TCRdb with MiXCR from the 5' RACE reads. The repertoire holds a few hundred thousand distinct CDR3 sequences, 6.9% seen once, with about 0.85% in the top ten. This sample comprised CD4+ T cells sorted from PBMCs, obtained 15 days after the yellow fever booster vaccination. The receptors stem from a man under 40 who received the YFV17D yellow fever vaccine.

There are a few counts of this clonotype. This sequence joins TRBV6-1 and TRBJ2-2; D unresolved. This CDR3 is 14 amino acids long. Germline assignment: CDR1 MNHNS and CDR2 SASEGT. Trimming removed 10 bases from V and 3 bases from J, with 15 bases in between. The CDR3 coding sequence is TGTGCCACCCTAGAGGCGGCGGACACCGGGGAGCTGTTTTTT. Its translation is CATLEAADTGELFF.

The J gene is TRBJ2-1, the V gene TRBV5-1; the D is unclear. Trimming stripped 5 bases from V and 3 bases from J, with 15 bases between. Germline V gives CDR1 SGHRS, CDR2 YFSETQ. This CDR3 comprises 15 residues. CDR3 bases: TGCGCCAGCAGTCCGACCCATCCCCGCTACAATGAGCAGTTCTTC. Amino acid sequence: CASSPTHPRYNEQFF.

In its sample, this clonotype was seen many times. The V gene is TRBV10-3, the J gene TRBJ1-1, with D possibly being TRBD1 (5 bases). Germline V gene sequence: CDR1 ENHRY, CDR2 SYGVKD. V lost 3 bases, J lost 4 bases, and 12 bases lay in between. This CDR3 is 14 amino acids long. Written as DNA, the CDR3 is TGTGCCATCAGTGAACTGGCGACAGCCACTGAAGCTTTCTTT. Translating gives CAISELATATEAFF.

The rearrangement links TRBV18 to TRBJ2-1; D not resolved. The CDR3 spans 15 residues. Trimming shortened V by 3 bases and J by 2 bases, and 11 bases separated the two germline ends. Germline V gene lookup returns CDR1 KGHSH and CDR2 LQKENI. As DNA, the CDR3 is TGTGCCAGCTCACCGTTATCTACTACCTACAATGAGCAGTTCTTC. Translated, it gives CASSPLSTTYNEQFF. Full variable domain (remainder filled in from reference TRBV18 and TRBJ2-1): NAGVMQNPRHLVRRRGQEARLRCSPMKGHSHVYWYRQLPEEGLKFMVYLQKENIIDESGMPKERFSAEFPKEGPSILRIQQVVRGDSAAYFCASSPLSTTYNEQFFGPGTRLTVL.

This clonotype was counted ten times or more. This chain connects TRBV6-5 to TRBJ2-2; tentatively, D is TRBD1 (5 bases). CDR3 size: 14 residues. Germline CDR1 reads MNHEY; CDR2 reads SVGAGI. V was pared by 6 bases and J by 1 base, with 9 bases between. DNA of the CDR3: TGTGCCAGCAGACCCGACAGGAACACCGGGGAGCTGTTTTTT. Its translation: CASRPDRNTGELFF.

This clonotype has at least ten counts. The chain uses TRBV5-1 and TRBJ2-7; no clear D. This CDR3 is 13 amino acids long. Trimming removed 1 base from V and 3 bases from J, with 8 bases in between. Per germline, CDR1 SGHRS and CDR2 YFSETQ. The CDR3 DNA reads TGCGCCAGCAGCTTGCTGAGCAACTACGAGCAGTACTTC. Protein sequence: CASSLLSNYEQYF.

The chain is built from TRBV20-1 and TRBJ2-1, with D possibly being TRBD1 or TRBD2 (5 bases each). Trimming left V 0 bases short and J 8 bases short, with 17 bases between. Looked up from germline, CDR1 is DFQATT and CDR2 is SNEGSKA (reference sequence). The CDR3 sequence is 15 residues long. CDR3 coding DNA: TGCAGTGCTAGAGATCGGGACCACCGGTTTTATGAGCAGTTCTTC. Translating it yields CSARDRDHRFYEQFF.

In its sample, this clonotype was seen a few times. This chain uses TRBV20-1 with TRBJ2-1; unclear D gene. CDR1 is DFQATT, CDR2 SNEGSKA, per germline (reference sequence). V gave up 4 bases and J gave up 3 bases, with 16 bases separating them. This CDR3 is 15 amino acids long. CDR3 in amino acids: CSAKFRLDLYNEQFF. As DNA, the CDR3 is TGCAGTGCTAAGTTTAGACTCGACCTCTACAATGAGCAGTTCTTC.

This clonotype was seen a few times. The chain joins TRBV20-1 to TRBJ2-7; 8 bases fit TRBD2. Germline CDR1 and CDR2: DFQATT and SNEGSKA (reference sequence). J was trimmed by 6 bases and V by 5 bases; bases with no gene match: 15. CDR3 length equals 15 residues. CDR3 amino acids: CSAPYKAGDPFEQYF. DNA for the CDR3: TGCAGTGCTCCCTATAAAGCGGGAGACCCTTTCGAGCAGTACTTC.